Listed below are T cell receptor beta chains from one sample, sequenced in a study of early T cells in non-severe SARS-CoV-2 infection. Each CDR3 protein is one row after TCRdb ran MiXCR on the 5' RACE reads. The sample includes approximately 46,000 distinct CDR3 sequences, around a tenth of them seen just once. The source material was whole blood. The receptors here all came from an adult who was a healthcare worker with PCR-confirmed SARS-CoV-2 infection or an uninfected control (not recorded which). Both conserved end residues are part of each CDR3. Each record gives: clone size, V gene, J gene, D gene, CDR3 protein, CDR3 DNA. The D gene is left open where the match is weak. Expanded clones are given a class, and other clones once, few, many or no size at all.

>-|TRBV28|TRBJ2-1|TRBD1
CASSLRDRYNEQFF
TGTGCCAGCAGTTTACGGGACAGGTACAATGAGCAGTTCTTC
>-|TRBV6-2/TRBV6-3|TRBJ2-7|-
CASSQDSPRSYEQYF
TGTGCCAGCAGCCAAGACTCTCCCAGGTCCTACGAGCAGTACTTC
>many|TRBV28|TRBJ1-4|-
CASRARELEKLFF
TGTGCCAGCAGGGCCCGGGAGCTTGAAAAACTGTTTTTT
>many|TRBV18|TRBJ2-3|TRBD2
CASSPPGLAEITDTQYF
TGTGCCAGCTCACCACCGGGACTAGCGGAAATCACAGATACGCAGTATTTT
>-|TRBV6-1|TRBJ2-2|TRBD1
CASSEIGGSNTGELFF
TGTGCCAGCAGTGAAATAGGGGGCTCGAACACCGGGGAGCTGTTTTTT
>many|TRBV12-3/TRBV12-4|TRBJ1-2|TRBD1
CASSRTRQGVSHGYTF
TGTGCCAGCAGCCGTACTCGACAGGGGGTTAGCCATGGCTACACCTTC
>-|TRBV4-3|TRBJ2-1|-
CASSQAYRREHNEQFF
TGCGCCAGCAGCCAAGCATACCGGAGGGAACACAATGAGCAGTTCTTC
>few|TRBV6-5|TRBJ2-7|TRBD2
CASSFGGGVYEQYF
TGTGCCAGCAGTTTTGGCGGGGGAGTTTACGAGCAGTACTTC
>many|TRBV4-3|TRBJ2-2|TRBD1
CASSPGTGANTGELFF
TGCGCCAGCAGCCCCGGGACAGGGGCGAACACCGGGGAGCTGTTTTTT
>-|TRBV5-1|TRBJ2-4|-
CASSGGHSQYF
TGCGCCAGCAGCGGTGGACACTCCCAATACTTC
>many|TRBV19|TRBJ1-2|-
CASLFPGRPGYTF
TGTGCCAGCTTATTCCCCGGGAGACCTGGCTACACCTTC
>few|TRBV6-5|TRBJ1-1|-
CASSYGQRAFF
TGTGCCAGCAGTTACGGACAAAGAGCTTTCTTT
>-|TRBV29-1|TRBJ1-2|-
CSVAGQGGYGYTF
TGCAGCGTGGCGGGGCAGGGAGGGTATGGCTACACCTTC